This T cell receptor (beta chain) is drawn from a study of Ad26.COV2.S vaccination and SARS-CoV-2 variants. This sample's treatment: around 19 received Ad26.COV2.S at low or high dose, single or two shots; 5 received placebo; per-sample allocation not given. Samples came from day 63 after the first vaccine or placebo injection. Libraries were prepared by immunoSEQ multiplex PCR; TCRdb keeps only in-frame clonotypes and omits some of them. There are roughly 700,000 clones in the sample; 89% occur only once, and roughly 1.5% lies in the top ten. From germline, CDR1 is MDHEN and CDR2 SYDVKM. CDR3 size: 12 residues. V dropped 2 bases and J dropped 9 bases, with 8 bases sitting between them.

This sequence was found in a person aged 18-65 years who received the Ad26.COV2.S COVID-19 vaccine or a placebo. The rearrangement uses TRBV28 and TRBJ1-5; no reliable D call. This specimen was peripheral blood, taken in a trial of Ad26.COV2.S vaccine versus placebo. CDR3 nucleotides: TGTGCCAGCAGTTTACAATTTCCGCCCCAGCATTTT. Protein sequence: CASSLQFPPQHF.